The source of this T cell receptor (beta chain) is a study of tumor-infiltrating lymphocytes in primary liver carcinoma. Study overall: Patients were men and women aged 30 to 69 years.

A constant-region primer primed TCR beta cDNA synthesis from about 550 ng of total RNA. The TCR beta library was amplified through three nested multiplex PCR rounds in a modified ARM-PCR procedure. Running ten to eleven cycles apiece, the first two PCR rounds relied on TRBV1-TRBV30 forward primers together with a C-beta reverse primer. Using its own MiXCR run on the multiplex PCR reads, TCRdb lists one record per CDR3 protein. Altogether 300,000 to 350,000 distinct CDR3 sequences are present, less than 70% being singletons, with the ten largest covering about 6%. Germline DNA was also extracted, and blood RNA derived from unsorted whole blood. Germline V CDR1 and CDR2: SGHAT, FQNNGV. The V end was cut by 7 bases, the J end by 11 bases, with 16 bases between. The CDR3 runs to 12 residues.

The receptor was derived from a man in his forties with primary liver carcinoma and hepatitis B virus infection. The V and J genes are TRBV11-2 and TRBJ2-3; no clear D. Sequencing was carried out using peripheral blood. CDR3 sequence: CASTNRVDVQYF. Written as DNA, the CDR3 is TGTGCCAGCACAAATAGGGTAGATGTGCAGTATTTT.